The 13 T cell receptor beta chains reported below all come from one sample, sequenced in a study of shared clonotypes between healthy human individuals. The method was immunoSEQ multiplex PCR; TCRdb's version includes in-frame clones alone and lacks a portion of them. This sample has 850,000 to 1,200,000 clones; around 74% occur once, and the top ten carry about 1.5%. Source material: memory CD4+ T cells sorted from blood. Subset meaning: CD45RA-negative fraction. The receptors were sampled from a man younger than 35 in good health.

This clone was observed a few times. The chain combines TRBV7-3 with TRBJ1-6, with D perhaps matching TRBD1 (6 bases). Germline lookup yields CDR1 SGHTA and CDR2 FQGTGA. This CDR3 has 17 amino acids. Trimming shortened V by 2 bases and J by 9 bases, and 20 bases separated the two germline ends. The CDR3 region has the DNA TGTGCCAGCAGCTTAGAGGGGATAGGGACAAGGCTTTCACCCCTCCACTTT. Its protein is CASSLEGIGTRLSPLHF. Supplemented by reference TRBV7-3 and TRBJ1-6, the full variable domain reads GAGVSQTPSNKVTEKGKYVELRCDPISGHTALYWYRQSLGQGPEFLIYFQGTGAADDSGLPNDRFFAVRPEGSVSTLKIQRTERGDSAVYLCASSLEGIGTRLSPLHFGNGTRLTVT.

The genes are TRBV5-1 and TRBJ1-2, with D hard to call. Per the germline V gene, CDR1 is SGHRS and CDR2 is YFSETQ. The CDR3 is 13 residues long. Trimming removed 5 bases from V and 0 bases from J, with 8 bases in between. In DNA form, the CDR3 reads TGCGCCAGCAGGGAAGTGGCTAACTATGGCTACACCTTC. Protein: CASREVANYGYTF.

The gene calls are TRBV10-3 and TRBJ2-7, with D unresolved. Germline CDR1 ENHRY, CDR2 SYGVKD. V was clipped by 10 bases and J by 3 bases, with 13 bases between them. The CDR3 spans 12 residues. The CDR3 nucleotides read TGTGCCAGCAGCACACCGCTCTACGAGCAGTACTTC. It yields the protein CASSTPLYEQYF.

The gene calls are TRBV5-1 and TRBJ1-2; 7 nucleotides line up with TRBD1. This CDR3 spans 14 amino acids. V was clipped by 2 bases and J by 9 bases; unmatched bases: 10. Germline V gives CDR1 SGHRS, CDR2 YFSETQ. This chain's CDR3 is CASSLGAQGERYTF. The CDR3 DNA reads as TGCGCCAGCAGCTTAGGGGCTCAGGGGGAGCGCTACACCTTC.

The rearrangement links TRBV5-4 to TRBJ2-6; unclear D gene. V was pared by 0 bases and J by 0 bases, with 4 bases between. The CDR3 is 15 amino acids. Germline CDR1 reads SGHNT; CDR2 reads YYREEE (reference sequence). This CDR3 reads CASSLDVSGANVLTF. CDR3 sequence (DNA): TGTGCCAGCAGCTTGGACGTCTCTGGGGCCAACGTCCTGACTTTC.

This clone came up a few times. The V and J genes are TRBV9 and TRBJ1-3, with no clear D. The CDR3 length is 14 residues. Between the trimmed V and J ends, which lost 3 bases and 8 bases, there was a span of 15 bases. CDR1 is SGDLS, CDR2 YYNGEE, per germline. Here the CDR3 DNA reads TGTGCCAGCAGCGAAAGTACGCGGTTAGACACCATATATTTT. This codes for CASSESTRLDTIYF. Full variable domain (outside the CDR3, taken from reference TRBV9 and TRBJ1-3): DSGVTQTPKHLITATGQRVTLRCSPRSGDLSVYWYQQSLDQGLQFLIQYYNGEERAKGNILERFSAQQFPDLHSELNLSSLELGDSALYFCASSESTRLDTIYFGEGSWLTVV.

V is TRBV7-2 and J is TRBJ2-3; perhaps TRBD1 as D (7 bases). CDR3 length equals 13 residues. CDR1 and CDR2 (germline): SGHTA, FQGNSA. Trimming removed 4 bases from V and 5 bases from J, with 10 bases in between. Here the CDR3 DNA reads TGTGCCAGCAGCTACAGGGGAGGAGATACGCAGTATTTT. It is translated as CASSYRGGDTQYF.

The chain joins TRBV19 to TRBJ1-1; no clear D gene. The V gene's germline CDR1 is LNHDA and CDR2 SQIVND (reference sequence). V was trimmed by 6 bases and J by 0 bases, leaving 23 bases between them. CDR3 length equals 18 residues. Written as DNA, the CDR3 is TGTGCCAGTAGAAGAAACGGGGAGCTTGGGGAGGTGAACACTGAAGCTTTCTTT. This translates into CASRRNGELGEVNTEAFF.

V and J are TRBV18 and TRBJ2-7; D is unclear. With 3 bases removed from V and 1 base from J, the gap between germline ends came to 10 bases. This CDR3 has 14 residues. In germline, CDR1 is KGHSH, CDR2 LQKENI. The CDR3 bases are TGTGCCAGCTCACCCATACTTAGTTCCTACGAGCAGTACTTC. Its translation: CASSPILSSYEQYF.

This clone has just a few counts. The J gene is TRBJ1-1, the V gene TRBV19, with D hard to call. The CDR3 contains 13 residues. Trimming left V 6 bases short and J 7 bases short, with 15 bases between. In germline, CDR1 is LNHDA, CDR2 SQIVND (reference sequence). The CDR3 nucleotides are TGTGCCAGTAGCACTACCCCGGGAAGTGAAGCTTTCTTT. Amino acids: CASSTTPGSEAFF.

The chain links TRBV2 to TRBJ1-1; 7 positions agree with TRBD1. Germline V gives CDR1 SNHLY, CDR2 FYNNEI. This CDR3 is built from 13 residues. Unmatched junction bases numbered 7, after V lost 6 bases and J lost 6 bases. CDR3 protein: CASRTGVWAEAFF. DNA for the CDR3: TGTGCCAGCAGAACAGGGGTTTGGGCTGAAGCTTTCTTT.

This chain connects TRBV13 to TRBJ1-1, with 9 bases fitting TRBD1. Trimming at V came to 4 bases and at J to 5 bases, leaving 8 bases not matched to a gene. CDR3 length: 15 residues. The germline gives CDR1 PRHDT, CDR2 FYEKMQ (reference sequence). The CDR3 loop reads CASSSTQGAITEAFF. As DNA, the CDR3 is TGTGCCAGCAGCTCTACACAGGGGGCAATTACTGAAGCTTTCTTT.

The V call is TRBV7-2, the J call TRBJ1-1; D remains ambiguous. The germline V and J ends were trimmed by 1 base and 2 bases, with 11 bases remaining between them. This CDR3 contains 15 residues. The V gene's germline CDR1 is SGHTA and CDR2 FQGNSA. CDR3 in DNA: TGTGCCAGCAGCTTAGGGATATCAGCTAACACTGAAGCTTTCTTT. Amino acids: CASSLGISANTEAFF.